These T cell receptor beta chains were read from a single sample in a study of immune evolution from preneoplasia to lung adenocarcinoma. Profiled with immunoSEQ multiplex PCR; TCRdb holds only in-frame clones, not every one. The sample has more than 750 clones, around 40% seen once. Specimen: FFPE normal lung tissue adjacent to the tumor. The receptors were sampled from a person between 50 and 60 years old with lung adenocarcinoma. Each CDR3 is given with its conserved first and last residue. Each record gives: J gene, D gene, V gene, clone size, CDR3 protein, CDR3 DNA. The D gene is left open where the match is weak. Clone size is stated in some rows and not others, as once, few, many or a class when expanded.

TRBJ1-2 | TRBD1 | TRBV19 | NA | CASSPRGGGLGYGYTF | TGTGCCAGTAGTCCCCGGGGAGGGGGCTTGGGCTATGGCTACACCTTC
TRBJ1-4 | NA | TRBV29-1 | large | CSVREDSRNEKLFF | TGCAGCGTTCGTGAGGACAGCCGTAATGAAAAACTGTTTTTT
TRBJ2-5 | NA | TRBV28 | few | CAISPAGSNQETQYF | TGTGCCATTTCTCCCGCTGGTAGTAACCAAGAGACCCAGTACTTC
TRBJ2-3 | NA | TRBV13 | NA | CASSPRIDTQYF | TGTGCCAGCAGCCCCCGGATAGATACGCAGTATTTT
TRBJ2-7 | NA | TRBV30 | few | CAWSWMGTTYEQYF | TGTGCCTGGTCGTGGATGGGAACCACCTACGAGCAGTACTTC
TRBJ1-6 | NA | TRBV5-1 | NA | CASSSSLGNSPLHF | TGCGCCAGCAGCTCATCTTTAGGGAATTCACCCCTCCACTTT
TRBJ1-2 | NA | TRBV28 | NA | CASSLRTAHYGYTF | TGTGCCAGCAGTTTAAGGACGGCACACTATGGCTACACCTTC
TRBJ1-5 | NA | TRBV27 | NA | CASSLFGGGFSNQPQHF | TGTGCCAGCAGTTTATTCGGGGGAGGGTTTAGCAATCAGCCCCAGCATTTT
TRBJ2-5 | TRBD2 | TRBV9 | NA | CASSSTGTTKETQYF | TGTGCCAGCAGCTCAACCGGGACTACCAAAGAGACCCAGTACTTC
TRBJ2-1 | NA | TRBV29-1 | NA | CSVEAASSYNEQFF | TGCAGCGTTGAAGCCGCGTCCTCCTACAATGAGCAGTTCTTC
TRBJ2-7 | TRBD1 | TRBV27 | large | CASSLRWGQAGPWEQYF | TGTGCCAGCAGTTTAAGGTGGGGACAGGCCGGACCTTGGGAGCAGTACTTC
TRBJ2-7 | NA | TRBV18 | NA | CASSPLGRNYEQYF | TGTGCCAGCTCACCACTAGGCAGGAACTACGAGCAGTACTTC
TRBJ2-7 | NA | TRBV15 | hyperexpanded | CATSRAQGYEQYF | TGTGCCACCAGCAGAGCTCAGGGATACGAGCAGTACTTC
TRBJ2-2 | NA | TRBV28 | few | CASSLMGTGELFF | TGTGCCAGCAGTTTAATGGGCACCGGGGAGCTGTTTTTT
TRBJ2-3 | NA | TRBV7-9 | NA | CASSLYTDAQYF | TGTGCCAGCAGCTTATACACAGATGCGCAGTATTTT